This TCR beta chain emerged from a study of T-cell reconstitution after alpha-beta-depleted transplantation in children. Unique molecular identifiers were used to barcode this TCRbeta library. TCRdb reanalysed the PCR reads using MiXCR and keeps one entry per CDR3 protein. The repertoire holds hundreds of thousands of distinct CDR3 sequences, with about 9.2% as singletons. CDR3 size: 15 residues. The V gene's germline CDR1 is SGHVS and CDR2 FQNEAQ. Comment on this clonotype: One junction end disagrees with the germline gene, perhaps due to a read error.

The gene calls are TRBV7-8 and TRBJ2-2; no definite D call. This TCR was recovered from a human donor who donated a stem cell graft to a child with acute lymphoblastic leukemia. The sequencing here drew on PBMCs from the stem cell graft donor, taken from the stem cell graft. The CDR3 region is CATSQEALRTGELFF. The CDR3 DNA follows: TGTGCCACCAGCCAAGAGGCTCTGAGGACCGGGGAGCTGTTTTTT. Based on the CDR3 plus reference TRBV7-8 and TRBJ2-2, the full variable domain is GAGVSQSPRYKVAKRGQDVALRCDPISGHVSLFWYQQALGQGPEFLTYFQNEAQLDKSGLPSDRFFAERPEGSVSTLKIQRTQQEDSAVYLCATSQEALRTGELFFGEGSRLTVL.